These T cell receptor beta chains were read from a single sample in a study of blood T cell repertoires in COVID-19. The repertoire was sequenced with immunoSEQ multiplex PCR; TCRdb's copy has only in-frame clones and lacks some. This table holds tens of thousands of clones, more than 90% found once. Specimen: peripheral blood. All receptors derive from a human donor in a cohort sampled during active COVID-19. The CDR3 runs from the conserved cysteine through the conserved F or W. Fields, in order: CDR3 DNA, CDR3 protein, V gene, clone size, D gene, J gene. A D gene is named only where the DNA matches it firmly. Size tells how often a clone was seen (once, few, many) or the class of an expanded clone, and some rows leave it out.

TGTGCCAGCAGCTTAGTTGCGGGAGCAGATACGCAGTATTTT CASSLVAGADTQYF TRBV7-9 - TRBD2 TRBJ2-3
TGTGCCAGCAGGAGGTATACCACGAACATTCAGTACTTC CASRRYTTNIQYF TRBV28 - - TRBJ2-4
TGTGCCAGCTCACCGCTGATAGCGGGAGGAGGTGAGCAGTTCTTC CASSPLIAGGGEQFF TRBV18 - TRBD2 TRBJ2-1
TGTGCCAGCTCCCCTTCTGGGGCCAACGTCCTGACTTTC CASSPSGANVLTF TRBV12-3/TRBV12-4 - - TRBJ2-6
TGCGCCAGCAGCTTGACCGGGACAGGGGGCCTTTATGGCTATGGCTACACCTTC CASSLTGTGGLYGYGYTF TRBV5-1 - TRBD1 TRBJ1-2
TGTGCCAGTAGTATAAGTCTAGGCTCGGGGAGTGAGCAGTTCTTC CASSISLGSGSEQFF TRBV19 once - TRBJ2-1
TGTGCCAGCAGTCCTCGCGGGGGAGTGGCTTTCTTT CASSPRGGVAFF TRBV28 - - TRBJ1-1
TGTGCCAGCAGCACAGGGGGAGGGGCAGAGACCCAGTACTTC CASSTGGGAETQYF TRBV7-9 - - TRBJ2-5
TGTGCCAGCAACAGGGGACAGGTGCCCACCGGGGAGCTGTTTTTT CASNRGQVPTGELFF TRBV9 - TRBD1 TRBJ2-2
TGTGCCAGCAGTTACTCGCCCCATCACGGCTATGGCTACACCTTC CASSYSPHHGYGYTF TRBV6-6 - - TRBJ1-2
TGTGCCTGGGACAGGGGTGGGAATTCACCCCTCCACTTT CAWDRGGNSPLHF TRBV30 once TRBD1 TRBJ1-6
TGTGCCAGCAGCTTAGAGAGAGGGTCAGGCGAGCAGTACTTC CASSLERGSGEQYF TRBV11-2 - - TRBJ2-7
TGTGCCAGTAGTATCCTGGACAGATATAGCAATCAGCCCCAGCATTTT CASSILDRYSNQPQHF TRBV19 - - TRBJ1-5
TGTGCCAGCAGTACCAGGGATACGGATGAGCAGTTCTTC CASSTRDTDEQFF TRBV12-3/TRBV12-4 - - TRBJ2-1
TGTGCCAGCAGCCCCTTCGGGGGCAATCAGCCCCAGCATTTT CASSPFGGNQPQHF TRBV6-6 - - TRBJ1-5
TGTGCCAGCACCCGCCCCGGGGTGGGGAACACTGAAGCTTTCTTT CASTRPGVGNTEAFF TRBV7-9 - - TRBJ1-1
TGTGCCAGCTGCCGGGACAGAGGAAACATTCAGTACTTC CASCRDRGNIQYF TRBV12-3/TRBV12-4 - TRBD1 TRBJ2-4
TGTGCCACCAGCAGAGGACTAGCGGGAGGGCCATCAACATCCTACGAGCAGTACTTC CATSRGLAGGPSTSYEQYF TRBV15 - TRBD2 TRBJ2-7
TGTGCCAGCTACACAGGGGGTCGAACTGAAGCTTTCTTT CASYTGGRTEAFF TRBV28 once TRBD1 TRBJ1-1
TGTGCCAGCAGTCAAGCCCGGGGGGGTGCCTACGAGCAGTACTTC CASSQARGGAYEQYF TRBV4-2 - TRBD2 TRBJ2-7